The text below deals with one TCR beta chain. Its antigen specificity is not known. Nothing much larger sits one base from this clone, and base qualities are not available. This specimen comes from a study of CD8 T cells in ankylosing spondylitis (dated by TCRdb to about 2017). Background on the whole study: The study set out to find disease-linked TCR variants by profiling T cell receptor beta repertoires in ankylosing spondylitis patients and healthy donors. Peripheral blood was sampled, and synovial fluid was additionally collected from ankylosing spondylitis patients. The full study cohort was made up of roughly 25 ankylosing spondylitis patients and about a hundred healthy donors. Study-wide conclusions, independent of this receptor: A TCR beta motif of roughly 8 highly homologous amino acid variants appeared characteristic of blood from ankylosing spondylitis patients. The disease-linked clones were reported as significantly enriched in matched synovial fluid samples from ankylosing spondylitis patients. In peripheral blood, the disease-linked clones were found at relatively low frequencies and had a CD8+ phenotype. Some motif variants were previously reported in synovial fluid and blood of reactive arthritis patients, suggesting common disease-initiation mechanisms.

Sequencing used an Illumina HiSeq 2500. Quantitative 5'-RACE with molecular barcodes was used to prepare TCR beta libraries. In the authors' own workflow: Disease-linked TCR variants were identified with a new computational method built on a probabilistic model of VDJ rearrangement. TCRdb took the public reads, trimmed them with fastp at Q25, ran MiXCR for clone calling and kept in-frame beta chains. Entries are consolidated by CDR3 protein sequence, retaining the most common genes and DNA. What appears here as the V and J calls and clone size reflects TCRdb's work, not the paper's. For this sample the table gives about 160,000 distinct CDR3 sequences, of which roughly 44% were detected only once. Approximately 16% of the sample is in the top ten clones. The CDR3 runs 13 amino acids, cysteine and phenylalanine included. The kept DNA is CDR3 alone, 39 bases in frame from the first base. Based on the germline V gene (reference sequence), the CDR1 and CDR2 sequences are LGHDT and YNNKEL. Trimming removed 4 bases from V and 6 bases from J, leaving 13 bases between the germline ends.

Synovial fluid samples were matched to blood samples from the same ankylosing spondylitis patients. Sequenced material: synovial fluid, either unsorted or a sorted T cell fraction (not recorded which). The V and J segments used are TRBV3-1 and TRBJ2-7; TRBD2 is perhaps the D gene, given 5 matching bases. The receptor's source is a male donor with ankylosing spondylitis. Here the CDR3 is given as CASSPPRAGEQYF. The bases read TGTGCCAGCAGCCCCCCGCGGGCGGGCGAGCAGTACTTC.